A selection of T cell receptor beta chains follows, all from one sample in a study of T-cell reconstitution after alpha-beta-depleted transplantation in children. MiXCR, applied by TCRdb to the PCR reads, yields one record per CDR3 protein. The data contain 200,000 to 300,000 distinct CDR3 sequences, 6.5% to 9% of them seen just once; the ten biggest clones take up nearly 6.5%. This specimen was PBMCs, mostly from graft donor cells, taken 180 days after TCRalphabeta/CD19-depleted stem cell transplant. The receptors were gathered from a male patient between 5 and 17 years old who had a stem cell transplant for acute lymphoblastic leukemia, so the T cells may come from the graft donor. CDR3s include the opening cysteine and the closing phenylalanine or tryptophan. The order of the fields is J gene, clone size, D gene, V gene, CDR3 protein, CDR3 DNA. The D gene is left open where the match is weak. A clone size is listed for some rows: how often the clone was seen (once, few, many), or a class if it is expanded.

TRBJ2-7 | many | TRBD2 | TRBV5-1 | CASSEKGLAVRYEQYF | TGCGCCAGCAGCGAGAAGGGACTAGCGGTCCGCTACGAGCAGTACTTC
TRBJ1-5 | few | NA | TRBV20-1 | CSARQPLGVGQPQHF | TGCAGTGCTAGACAACCCCTCGGGGTCGGGCAGCCCCAGCATTTT
TRBJ1-4 | many | NA | TRBV5-1 | CASSLAGLQEEKLFF | TGCGCCAGCAGCTTGGCCGGATTACAGGAGGAAAAACTGTTTTTT
TRBJ2-1 | many | NA | TRBV7-3 | CASSPRQSSYNEQFF | TGTGCCAGCAGCCCCAGACAGAGCTCCTACAATGAGCAGTTCTTC
TRBJ2-7 | many | NA | TRBV12-3/TRBV12-4 | CASSWRTTLREEQYF | TGTGCCAGCAGTTGGCGGACTACCTTACGGGAAGAGCAGTACTTC
TRBJ1-5 | many | NA | TRBV2 | CASSEARTVSNQPQHF | TGTGCCAGCAGTGAAGCAAGGACCGTCAGCAATCAGCCCCAGCATTTT
TRBJ1-1 | many | TRBD1 | TRBV7-9 | CPSSLQGGGAEAFF | TGTCCCAGCAGCTTACAGGGGGGTGGGGCTGAAGCTTTCTTT
TRBJ2-1 | many | TRBD2 | TRBV2 | CASSEASGPYNEQFF | TGTGCCAGCAGTGAGGCTAGCGGACCCTACAATGAGCAGTTCTTC
TRBJ2-5 | many | TRBD2 | TRBV11-2 | CASSSELASETQYF | TGTGCCAGCAGCTCCGAACTAGCGAGCGAGACCCAGTACTTC
TRBJ2-1 | NA | NA | TRBV6-1 | CASRETSHVRGQFF | TGTGCCAGCAGGGAGACTAGTCACGTCCGTGGGCAGTTCTTC